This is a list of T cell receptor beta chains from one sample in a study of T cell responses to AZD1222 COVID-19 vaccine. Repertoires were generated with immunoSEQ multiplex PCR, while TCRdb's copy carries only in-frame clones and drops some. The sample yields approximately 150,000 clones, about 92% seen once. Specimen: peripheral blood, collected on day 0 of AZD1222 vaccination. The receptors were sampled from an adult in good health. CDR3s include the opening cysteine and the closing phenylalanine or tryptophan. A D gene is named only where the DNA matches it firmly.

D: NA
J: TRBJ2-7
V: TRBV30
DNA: TGTGCCTGGAGTGTAGGGGGAGTCGAGCAGTACTTC
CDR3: CAWSVGGVEQYF

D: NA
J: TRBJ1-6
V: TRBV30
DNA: TGTGCCTGGAGTGTCCTCGGTTATAATTCACCCCTCCACTTT
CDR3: CAWSVLGYNSPLHF

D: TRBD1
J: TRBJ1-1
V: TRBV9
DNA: TGTGCCAGCAGCGAACAGGGGTTGGGCACTGAAGCTTTCTTT
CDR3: CASSEQGLGTEAFF

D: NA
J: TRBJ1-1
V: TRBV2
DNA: TGTGCCAGCGCCCCAGGGTCGAACACTGAAGCTTTCTTT
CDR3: CASAPGSNTEAFF

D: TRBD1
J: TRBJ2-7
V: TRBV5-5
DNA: TGTGCCAGCAGCTTTTTTCAGACAGGGTCCCCCTACGAGCAGTACTTC
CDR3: CASSFFQTGSPYEQYF

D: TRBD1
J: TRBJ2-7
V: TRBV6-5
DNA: TGTGCCAGCGGTCCCGGGACAGGGATGGGCGAGCAGTACTTC
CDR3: CASGPGTGMGEQYF

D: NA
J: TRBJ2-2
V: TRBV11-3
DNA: TGTGCCAGCAGCCCGGTTCAGGGGAACACCGGGGAGCTGTTTTTT
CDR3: CASSPVQGNTGELFF

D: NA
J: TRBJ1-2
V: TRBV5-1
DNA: TGCGCCAGCAGCTTGGAAGGGGTGTTAAACTATGGCTACACCTTC
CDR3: CASSLEGVLNYGYTF

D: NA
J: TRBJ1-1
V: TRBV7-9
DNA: TGTGCCAGCAGCTTCGGTAGGGTAGGCGGTGAAGCTTTCTTT
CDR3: CASSFGRVGGEAFF

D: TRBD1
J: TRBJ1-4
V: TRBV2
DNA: TGTGCCAGCAGTGTCGGGACAGGGGGCGCTGAGGAAAAACTGTTTTTT
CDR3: CASSVGTGGAEEKLFF

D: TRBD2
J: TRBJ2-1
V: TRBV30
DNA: TGTGCCTGGAGTGTGACTAGCGGGATTAATGAGCAGTTCTTC
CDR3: CAWSVTSGINEQFF

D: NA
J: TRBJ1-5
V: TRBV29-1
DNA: TGCAGCGTTGGAACAGGTAATCAGCCCCAGCATTTT
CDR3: CSVGTGNQPQHF

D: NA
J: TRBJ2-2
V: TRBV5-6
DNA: TGTGCCAGCAGCTATTCAGCTACCGGGGAGCTGTTTTTT
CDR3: CASSYSATGELFF

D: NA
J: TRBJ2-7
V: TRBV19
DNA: TGTGCCAGTAGGGGTTACGACAGGTACAGACACGAGCAGTACTTC
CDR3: CASRGYDRYRHEQYF

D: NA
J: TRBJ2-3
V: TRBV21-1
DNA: TGTGCCAGCAGCAAAGCGGGGCGACCCAGGACAGATACGCAGTATTTT
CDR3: CASSKAGRPRTDTQYF

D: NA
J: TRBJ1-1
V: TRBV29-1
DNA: TGCAGCGTTGAAGAGTGGGGGATATACACTGAAGCTTTCTTT
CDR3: CSVEEWGIYTEAFF